Each of the 17 T cell receptor beta chains below was sequenced from the same sample in a study of blood T cell repertoires in COVID-19. The method was immunoSEQ multiplex PCR; TCRdb's version includes in-frame clones alone and lacks a portion of them. The sample lists about 56,000 clones, roughly 84% seen once, with 15% to 20% in the top ten. Sequenced sample: peripheral blood. These TCRs come from a man aged 60-69 years with COVID-19, enrolled during active disease.

The chain carries TRBV15 and TRBJ2-3; weak D call: TRBD2 (5 bases). The germline CDR1 and CDR2 sequences are LNHNV and YYDKDF (reference sequence). V was cut by 1 base and J by 1 base, with 9 bases left in between. The CDR3 covers 15 residues. This CDR3 reads CATSRAVSGTDTQYF. CDR3 nucleotide sequence: TGTGCCACCAGCAGAGCGGTTAGCGGCACAGATACGCAGTATTTT.

V is TRBV5-5 and J is TRBJ2-1; TRBD2 aligns across 8 bases. With V trimmed by 0 bases and J by 4 bases, 3 bases remained unmatched. Germline V gives CDR1 SGHKS, CDR2 YYEKEE (reference sequence). CDR3 length equals 15 residues. CDR3 sequence reads: CASSLDGGGYNEQFF. The CDR3 DNA sequence: TGTGCCAGCAGCTTGGATGGCGGGGGGTACAATGAGCAGTTCTTC.

V and J are TRBV11-2 and TRBJ1-3; 7 bases line up with TRBD1. Germline V lookup: CDR1 SGHAT, CDR2 FQNNGV. J was trimmed by 4 bases and V by 2 bases; bases with no gene match: 8. This CDR3 is built from 16 residues. In DNA form, the CDR3 reads TGTGCCAGCAGCTTAAATAAACAGGGGACAGGAAACACCATATATTTT. It yields the protein CASSLNKQGTGNTIYF.

The rearrangement uses TRBV29-1 and TRBJ1-2, with a possible D match to TRBD1 (5 bases). Looked up from germline, CDR1 is SQVTM and CDR2 is ANQGSEA. V lost 3 bases and J lost 6, with 11 bases in between. The length of the CDR3 is 12 residues. The CDR3 spells CSVETDKDGYTF. The CDR3, as DNA: TGCAGCGTTGAGACAGACAAAGATGGCTACACCTTC.

The chain carries TRBV18 and TRBJ2-3, with TRBD1 matching over 8 bases. The germline gives CDR1 KGHSH, CDR2 LQKENI. This CDR3 is 14 amino acids long. J lost 5 bases, V lost 2 bases, and 3 bases had no gene match. The CDR3 is CASSPGTGRDTQYF. DNA of the CDR3: TGTGCCAGCTCACCAGGGACAGGCCGAGATACGCAGTATTTT.

J is TRBJ1-5 and V is TRBV6-5; TRBD1 aligns across 7 bases. Germline CDR1 is MNHEY and CDR2 is SVGAGI. This CDR3 is 13 amino acids long. Unmatched junction bases numbered 2, after V lost 4 bases and J lost 5 bases. In DNA form, the CDR3 reads TGTGCCAGCAGTTCCCAGGGGGATCAGCCCCAGCATTTT. Translated, it gives CASSSQGDQPQHF.

This sequence joins TRBV5-1 and TRBJ1-4; TRBD1 might be the D (5 bases). With 2 bases removed from V and 4 bases from J, the gap between germline ends came to 12 bases. This CDR3 spans 15 amino acids. Germline V gene lookup returns CDR1 SGHRS and CDR2 YFSETQ. The CDR3 coding sequence is TGCGCCAGCAGCTTCGCGGGGGGTATTAATGAAAAACTGTTTTTT. Its protein is CASSFAGGINEKLFF.

V gene TRBV3-1 (or the pseudogene TRBV3-2) combines with J gene TRBJ1-5; D gene uncertain. The CDR3 spans 13 residues. The germline gives CDR1 LGHDT, CDR2 YNNKEL (reference sequence). Trimming took off 0 bases at V and 7 bases at J, with 7 bases between the two ends. For the CDR3, the DNA is TGTGCCAGCAGCCAAGATCTGGCACAGCCCCAGCATTTT. Protein sequence: CASSQDLAQPQHF.

The rearrangement links TRBV24-1 to TRBJ2-6, with D tentatively TRBD1 (6 bases). CDR1 and CDR2 (germline): KGHDR, SFDVKD. The V end was cut by 2 bases, the J end by 4 bases, with 20 bases between. This CDR3 contains 19 residues. Here the CDR3 reads CATSDWKGVTNYGANVLTF. The CDR3 coding sequence is TGTGCCACCAGTGATTGGAAGGGGGTGACTAATTACGGGGCCAACGTCCTGACTTTC.

This rearrangement joins TRBV21-1 to TRBJ2-3; no check of the table's D call, TRBD1, against the DNA was made. TRBV21-1 is designated a pseudogene. This CDR3 comprises 15 residues. The CDR3 loop is CASTPRGRGQDTQYF. The CDR3 region has the DNA TGTGCCAGCACTCCTAGGGGCAGGGGGCAAGATACGCAGTATTTT.

V gene TRBV4-1 combines with J gene TRBJ2-4; weak D call: TRBD2 (5 bases). The CDR3 covers 15 residues. In germline, CDR1 is MGHRA, CDR2 YSYEKL. The V gene lost 1 base and the J gene lost 6 bases, with 13 bases spanning the gap. The CDR3 is CASSQGRLAVNIQYF. The DNA of the CDR3 is TGCGCCAGCAGCCAAGGGCGGCTAGCTGTAAACATTCAGTACTTC.

This chain links TRBV12-3 or TRBV12-4 with TRBJ2-7; unclear D gene. The V and J ends lost 0 bases and 5 bases respectively, with 5 bases between them. The CDR3 is 12 amino acids. CDR3 DNA sequence: TGTGCCAGCAGTTTAGCGAGTCACGAGCAGTACTTC. This gives the protein CASSLASHEQYF.

This clone came up a few times. The chain is built from TRBV28 and TRBJ1-5; D is uncertain. The V gene lost 1 base and the J gene lost 2 bases, with 24 bases spanning the gap. In germline, CDR1 is MDHEN, CDR2 SYDVKM. This CDR3 has 20 amino acids. The CDR3 here is CASSLSRLFLRKSGNQPQHF. In DNA form, the CDR3 reads TGTGCCAGCAGTTTATCCAGACTTTTTTTGAGGAAGTCAGGCAATCAGCCCCAGCATTTT.

The chain carries TRBV2 and TRBJ2-2, with D possibly being TRBD2 (6 bases). Germline values: CDR1 SNHLY, CDR2 FYNNEI. This CDR3 contains 15 residues. Trimming left V 5 bases short and J 0 bases short, with 10 bases between. The CDR3 DNA reads as TGTGCCAGCAGTCGGGACTCCCCGAACACCGGGGAGCTGTTTTTT. Its protein is CASSRDSPNTGELFF.

This clone was seen a single time. The chain links TRBV18 to TRBJ2-3; 12 bases are shared with TRBD2. Trimming removed 5 bases from V and 0 bases from J; junction bases left unmatched: 9. The CDR3 sequence is 18 residues long. Germline values: CDR1 KGHSH, CDR2 LQKENI. This CDR3 is CASSARLAGAKSTDTQYF. CDR3 in DNA: TGTGCCAGCTCAGCCCGACTAGCGGGAGCTAAGAGCACAGATACGCAGTATTTT. Full variable domain (remainder filled in from reference TRBV18 and TRBJ2-3): NAGVMQNPRHLVRRRGQEARLRCSPMKGHSHVYWYRQLPEEGLKFMVYLQKENIIDESGMPKERFSAEFPKEGPSILRIQQVVRGDSAAYFCASSARLAGAKSTDTQYFGPGTRLTVL.

The chain has TRBV6-5 and TRBJ1-5; tentatively, D is TRBD1 (5 bases). Trimming shortened V by 8 bases and J by 5 bases, and 10 bases separated the two germline ends. The CDR3 totals 12 residues. Germline loops: CDR1 MNHEY, CDR2 SVGAGI. The CDR3 loop reads CASGQGYQPQHF. The CDR3 DNA reads TGTGCCAGCGGGCAGGGATATCAGCCCCAGCATTTT.

The rearrangement joins TRBV7-2 to TRBJ1-2; TRBD1 might be the D (5 bases). CDR1 is SGHTA, CDR2 FQGNSA, per germline. CDR3 length: 13 residues. The V and J ends lost 4 bases and 1 base respectively, with 7 bases between them. CDR3 protein: CASSSGGNYGYTF. The CDR3 DNA is TGTGCCAGCAGCTCGGGGGGTAACTATGGCTACACCTTC.